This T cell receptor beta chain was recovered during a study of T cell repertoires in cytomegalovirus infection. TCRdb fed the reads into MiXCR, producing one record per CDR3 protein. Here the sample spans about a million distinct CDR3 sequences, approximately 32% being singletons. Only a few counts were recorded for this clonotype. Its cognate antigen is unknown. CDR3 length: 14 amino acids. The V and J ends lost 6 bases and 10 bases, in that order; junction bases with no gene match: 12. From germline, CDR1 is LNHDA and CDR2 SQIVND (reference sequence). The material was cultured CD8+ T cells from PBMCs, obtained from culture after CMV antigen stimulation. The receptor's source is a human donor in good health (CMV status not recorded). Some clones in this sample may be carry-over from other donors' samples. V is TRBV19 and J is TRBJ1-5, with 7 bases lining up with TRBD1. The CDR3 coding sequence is TGTGCCAGTAGCCGGGACAGAGGAGAGGATCCCCAGCATTTT. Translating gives CASSRDRGEDPQHF. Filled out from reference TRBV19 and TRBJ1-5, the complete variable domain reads DGGITQSPKYLFRKEGQNVTLSCEQNLNHDAMYWYRQDPGQGLRLIYYSQIVNDFQKGDIAEGYSVSREKKESFPLTVTSAQKNPTAFYLCASSRDRGEDPQHFGDGTRLSIL.